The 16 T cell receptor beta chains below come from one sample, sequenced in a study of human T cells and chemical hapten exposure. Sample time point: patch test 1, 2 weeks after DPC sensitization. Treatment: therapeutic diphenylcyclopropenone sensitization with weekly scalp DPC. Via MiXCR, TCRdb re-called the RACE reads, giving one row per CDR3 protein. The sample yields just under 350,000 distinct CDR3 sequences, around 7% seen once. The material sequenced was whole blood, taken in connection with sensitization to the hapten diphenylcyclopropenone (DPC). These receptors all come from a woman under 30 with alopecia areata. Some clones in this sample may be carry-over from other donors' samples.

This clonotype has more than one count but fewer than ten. DNA for the CDR3: TGTGCCAGCTCATCACTAGCGGGAGCAAAAGAGACCCAGTACTTC. Amino acid sequence: CASSSLAGAKETQYF. J is TRBJ2-5 and V is TRBV6-2 or TRBV6-3; 11 bases match TRBD2. The CDR3 has 15 residues. Germline V gives CDR1 MNHEY, CDR2 SVGEGT. Losses at the gene ends were 8 bases for V and 3 bases for J; bases not matched to a gene: 8.

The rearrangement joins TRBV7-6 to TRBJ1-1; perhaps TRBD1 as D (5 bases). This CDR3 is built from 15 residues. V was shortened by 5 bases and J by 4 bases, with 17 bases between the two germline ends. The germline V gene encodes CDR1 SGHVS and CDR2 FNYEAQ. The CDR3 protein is CASSRREDGGTEAFF. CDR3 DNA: TGTGCCAGCAGCAGACGGGAGGACGGGGGCACTGAAGCTTTCTTT.

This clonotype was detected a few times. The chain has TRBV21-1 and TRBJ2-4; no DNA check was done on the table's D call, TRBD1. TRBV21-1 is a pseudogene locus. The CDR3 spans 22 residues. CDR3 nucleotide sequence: TGTGCCAGCAGCAAATCCCCTCATCCCCGGGCCATACTAGAACTAGCCAAAAACATTCAGTACTTC. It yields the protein CASSKSPHPRAILELAKNIQYF.

CDR3 in amino acids: CASSAEGNTEAFF. The CDR3 nucleotides are TGTGCCAGCAGTGCTGAGGGGAACACTGAAGCTTTCTTT. The chain combines TRBV2 with TRBJ1-1; D gene unclear. The CDR3 contains 13 residues. The germline CDR1 and CDR2 sequences are SNHLY and FYNNEI. The V end was cut by 4 bases, the J end by 1 base, with 7 bases between. The full variable domain, its missing parts supplied by reference TRBV2 and TRBJ1-1, is EPEVTQTPSHQVTQMGQEVILRCVPISNHLYFYWYRQILGQKVEFLVSFYNNEISEKSEIFDDQFSVERPDGSNFTLKIRSTKLEDSAMYFCASSAEGNTEAFFGQGTRLTVV.

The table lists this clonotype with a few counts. CDR3 region: CASSYPGQGGYEQYF. The CDR3 bases are TGTGCCAGCAGTTACCCGGGACAGGGTGGTTACGAGCAGTACTTC. The J gene is TRBJ2-7, the V gene TRBV6-5; 9 bases align to TRBD1. V dropped 2 bases and J dropped 4; count of bases not matched to a gene: 6. Germline CDR1 reads MNHEY; CDR2 reads SVGAGI. The CDR3 consists of 15 residues.

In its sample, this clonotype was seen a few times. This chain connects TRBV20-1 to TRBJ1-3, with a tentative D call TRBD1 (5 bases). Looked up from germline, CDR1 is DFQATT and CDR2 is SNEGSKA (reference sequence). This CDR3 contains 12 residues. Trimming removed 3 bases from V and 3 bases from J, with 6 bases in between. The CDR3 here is CSARDNGNTIYF. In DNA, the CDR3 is TGCAGTGCTAGGGACAATGGAAACACCATATATTTT.

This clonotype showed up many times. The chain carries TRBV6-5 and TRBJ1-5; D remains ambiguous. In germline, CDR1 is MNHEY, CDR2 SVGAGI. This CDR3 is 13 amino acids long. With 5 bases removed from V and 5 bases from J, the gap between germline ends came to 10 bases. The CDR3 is CASSRSLDQPQHF. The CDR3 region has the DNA TGTGCCAGCAGTCGCTCACTCGATCAGCCCCAGCATTTT.

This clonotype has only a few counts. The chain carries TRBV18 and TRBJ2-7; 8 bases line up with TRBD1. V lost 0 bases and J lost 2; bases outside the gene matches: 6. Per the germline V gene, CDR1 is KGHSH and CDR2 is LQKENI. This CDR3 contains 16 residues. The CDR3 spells CASSPPVAGGAYEQYF. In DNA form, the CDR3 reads TGTGCCAGCTCACCACCGGTTGCAGGGGGCGCCTACGAGCAGTACTTC.

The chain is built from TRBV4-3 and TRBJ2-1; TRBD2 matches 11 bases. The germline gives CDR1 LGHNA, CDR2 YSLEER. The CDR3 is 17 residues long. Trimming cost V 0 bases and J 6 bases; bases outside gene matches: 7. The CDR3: CASSQDQASGGRNEQFF. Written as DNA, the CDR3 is TGCGCCAGCAGCCAAGATCAGGCTAGCGGGGGGCGCAATGAGCAGTTCTTC.

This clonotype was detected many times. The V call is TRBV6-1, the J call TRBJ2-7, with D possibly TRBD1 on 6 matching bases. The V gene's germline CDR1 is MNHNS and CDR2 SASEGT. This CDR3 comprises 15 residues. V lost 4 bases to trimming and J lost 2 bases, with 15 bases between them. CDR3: CASSGGTRSAYEQYF. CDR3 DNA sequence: TGTGCCAGCAGTGGGGGGACAAGGTCAGCCTACGAGCAGTACTTC.

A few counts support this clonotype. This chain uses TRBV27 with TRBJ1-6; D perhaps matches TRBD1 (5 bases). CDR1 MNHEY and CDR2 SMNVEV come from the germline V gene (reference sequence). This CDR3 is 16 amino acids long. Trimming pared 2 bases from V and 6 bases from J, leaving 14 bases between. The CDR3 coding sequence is TGTGCCAGCAGTTTAGCGGAACGCGGGGGTAATTCACCCCTCCACTTT. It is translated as CASSLAERGGNSPLHF.

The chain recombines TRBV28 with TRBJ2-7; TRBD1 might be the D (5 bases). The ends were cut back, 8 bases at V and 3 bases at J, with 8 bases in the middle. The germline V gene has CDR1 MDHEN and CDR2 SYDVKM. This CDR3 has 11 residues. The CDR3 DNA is TGTGCCAGCGTTAGGGGCTACGAGCAGTACTTC. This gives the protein CASVRGYEQYF.

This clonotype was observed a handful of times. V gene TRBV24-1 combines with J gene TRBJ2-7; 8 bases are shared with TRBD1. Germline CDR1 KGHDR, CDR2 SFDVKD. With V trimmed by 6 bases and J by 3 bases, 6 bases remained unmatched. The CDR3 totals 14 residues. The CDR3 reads CATSKTGALYEQYF. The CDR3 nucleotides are TGTGCCACCAGTAAGACAGGGGCTCTCTACGAGCAGTACTTC.

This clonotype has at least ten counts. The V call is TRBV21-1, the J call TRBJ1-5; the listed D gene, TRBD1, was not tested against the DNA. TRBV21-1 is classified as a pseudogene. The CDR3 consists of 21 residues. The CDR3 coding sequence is TGTGCCAGCAGCAAAAACTCCCCCAGGGTAGTGTGTATTAATAGCAATCAGCCCCAGCATTTT. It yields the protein CASSKNSPRVVCINSNQPQHF.

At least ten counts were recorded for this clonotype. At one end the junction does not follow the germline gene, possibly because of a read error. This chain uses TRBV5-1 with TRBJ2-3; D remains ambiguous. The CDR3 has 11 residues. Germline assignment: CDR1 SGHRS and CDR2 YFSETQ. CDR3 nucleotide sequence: TGTGCCAGCAGTTTTCAAGATACGCAGTATTTT. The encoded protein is CASSFQDTQYF.

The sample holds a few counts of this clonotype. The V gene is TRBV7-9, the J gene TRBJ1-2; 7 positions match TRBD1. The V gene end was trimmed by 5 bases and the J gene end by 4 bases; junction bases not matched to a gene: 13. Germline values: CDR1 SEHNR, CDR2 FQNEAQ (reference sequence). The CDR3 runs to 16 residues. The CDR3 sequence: CASSGPGTAISYGYTF. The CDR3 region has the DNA TGTGCCAGCAGCGGACCTGGGACAGCAATATCCTATGGCTACACCTTC. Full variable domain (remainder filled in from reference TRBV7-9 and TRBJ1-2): DTGVSQNPRHKITKRGQNVTFRCDPISEHNRLYWYRQTLGQGPEFLTYFQNEAQLEKSRLLSDRFSAERPKGSFSTLEIQRTEQGDSAMYLCASSGPGTAISYGYTFGSGTRLTVV.